This T cell receptor beta chain was captured by sequencing in a study of CD8+ T cells in alopecia areata. Study-level information: It was oral tofacitinib, at 5 to 10 mg twice daily, that treated patients received. Overall study results and limits: Under tofacitinib, fewer expanded CD8+ clones appeared among the top 100 scalp clones.

Treatment here: oral pan-JAK inhibitor, 5-10 mg twice daily. This CDR3 contains 15 residues. CDR1 and CDR2 from the germline V gene are SQVTM and ANQGSEA. Losses at the gene ends were 7 bases for V and 5 bases for J; bases not matched to a gene: 11. Following extraction, RNA underwent reverse transcription to cDNA, which served as the sequencing template. Only in-frame clones appear in the TCRdb table, and some are missing; sequencing was by immunoSEQ multiplex PCR. The sample records 120,000 or so clones, roughly 57% being singletons. With regard to this clone: The target antigen is unknown.

The source of this sequence is a human donor with alopecia areata. The source material was CD4+ T cells sorted from blood, sampled at week 4, from a patient treated with tofacitinib. The chain recombines TRBV29-1 with TRBJ2-5, with 12 bases aligning to TRBD1. The chain's CDR3 is CSAGRGQGAGETQYF. The DNA for the CDR3 is TGCAGCGCGGGACGGGGACAGGGGGCTGGGGAGACCCAGTACTTC.